One and the same sample provided the 27 T cell receptor beta chains below, sequenced in a study of PD-L1 blockade in urothelial cancer. Libraries were prepared by immunoSEQ multiplex PCR; TCRdb keeps only in-frame clonotypes and omits some of them. The sample yields under 150,000 clones, around 89% seen once. Regarding time point: peripheral blood 6 weeks after treatment start. The sample in question was PBMCs, obtained around atezolizumab (anti-PD-L1) treatment. The receptors were sampled from a man between 60 and 75 years old with urothelial cancer.

CDR3 sequence (DNA): TGTGCCAGCAGCCCGTACACCGGGGAGCTGTTTTTT. Residues: CASSPYTGELFF. This chain connects TRBV5-4 to TRBJ2-2; D gene uncertain. CDR1 is SGHNT, CDR2 YYREEE, per germline (reference sequence). This CDR3 contains 12 residues. Trimming pared 4 bases from V and 3 bases from J, leaving 4 bases between.

The CDR3 DNA reads as TGTGCCAGCAGCTTGGAGTTTTCGGGGTACCAAGAGACCCAGTACTTC. Protein product: CASSLEFSGYQETQYF. The J gene is TRBJ2-5, the V gene TRBV5-4, with D maybe TRBD2 (5 bases). Germline-derived CDR1 and CDR2 are SGHNT and YYREEE (reference sequence). V lost 0 bases to trimming and J lost 0 bases, with 12 bases between them. The CDR3 is 16 amino acids.

This rearrangement joins TRBV29-1 to TRBJ2-1; D might be TRBD2 (5 bases). CDR3 length: 15 amino acids. With 3 bases removed from V and 2 bases from J, the gap between germline ends came to 14 bases. Germline CDR1 SQVTM, CDR2 ANQGSEA. CDR3 bases: TGCAGCGTTGACCTGGTCGAGGGCACCTACAATGAGCAGTTCTTC. Translated, it gives CSVDLVEGTYNEQFF.

A few counts support this clone. V is TRBV18 and J is TRBJ1-1, with D unresolved. The CDR3 has 14 amino acids. In germline, CDR1 is KGHSH, CDR2 LQKENI. Trimming left V 2 bases short and J 4 bases short, with 11 bases between. The CDR3 spells CASSPEGVTTEAFF. CDR3 nucleotides: TGTGCCAGCTCACCAGAGGGAGTTACCACTGAAGCTTTCTTT.

The chain employs TRBV28 and TRBJ1-5; 9 bases line up with TRBD1. This CDR3 is built from 14 residues. Germline V gene lookup returns CDR1 MDHEN and CDR2 SYDVKM. V dropped 4 bases and J dropped 7; count of bases not matched to a gene: 5. The CDR3 nucleotides read TGTGCCAGCAGTTCCGGGACAGGGAACCAGCCCCAGCATTTT. Residues: CASSSGTGNQPQHF.

The chain couples TRBV7-3 to TRBJ2-3, with D maybe TRBD1 (5 bases). CDR3 length: 15 residues. CDR1 is SGHTA, CDR2 FQGTGA, per germline. V shed 2 bases and J shed 1 base, with 10 bases lying between them. DNA for the CDR3: TGTGCCAGCAGCTTAGCCGCCAGGGGCACAGATACGCAGTATTTT. Translating it yields CASSLAARGTDTQYF.

The rearrangement uses TRBV4-2 and TRBJ2-3; TRBD2 matches at 11 bases. Trimming at V came to 1 base and at J to 0 bases, leaving 0 bases not matched to a gene. Germline CDR1 LGHNA, CDR2 YNFKEQ. This CDR3 is built from 16 residues. This CDR3 is CASSQGTSGSTDTQYF. Here the CDR3 DNA reads TGTGCCAGCAGCCAAGGGACTAGCGGGAGCACAGATACGCAGTATTTT.

The chain recombines TRBV4-3 with TRBJ2-7; the D is unclear. CDR1 LGHNA and CDR2 YSLEER come from the germline V gene. CDR3 length equals 15 residues. V dropped 1 base and J dropped 3 bases, with 13 bases sitting between them. For the CDR3, the DNA is TGCGCCAGCAGCCAAGGGGCAGGCCGCTTCTACGAGCAGTACTTC. It is translated as CASSQGAGRFYEQYF.

This chain uses TRBV7-9 with TRBJ2-7, with 7 bases that match TRBD1. This CDR3 region has 14 residues. The V segment lost 1 base and the J segment 6 bases; nucleotides outside the gene matches: 6. Germline lookup yields CDR1 SEHNR and CDR2 FQNEAQ (reference sequence). The CDR3 spells CASSLGGAGGEQYF. The CDR3 nucleotides are TGTGCCAGCAGCTTAGGTGGGGCAGGGGGCGAGCAGTACTTC.

The CDR3 loop is CASSWETGGSSYEQYF. In nucleotides, the CDR3 is TGTGCCAGCAGCTGGGAGACAGGGGGGAGCTCCTACGAGCAGTACTTC. The gene calls are TRBV5-6 and TRBJ2-7, with 9 bases that match TRBD1. The germline V gene has CDR1 SGHDT and CDR2 YYEEEE. V lost 3 bases and J lost 0; bases outside the gene matches: 7. The CDR3 runs 16 residues.

This chain connects TRBV4-1 to TRBJ2-2; TRBD2 is a possible D gene (6 bases). The germline V gene has CDR1 MGHRA and CDR2 YSYEKL. V shed 6 bases and J shed 5 bases, with 10 bases lying between them. This CDR3 spans 13 amino acids. The CDR3 DNA reads TGCGCCAGCAGTTTGGGGGGAACCGGGGAGCTGTTTTTT. Translated, it gives CASSLGGTGELFF.

J is TRBJ1-4 and V is TRBV28, with 7 bases lining up with TRBD1. Germline V gene lookup returns CDR1 MDHEN and CDR2 SYDVKM. Trimming took 6 bases from V and 5 from J; bases not matched to a gene: 6. The CDR3 is 14 residues long. Written as DNA, the CDR3 is TGTGCCAGCAGCCCAGGGGGGAGAAATGAAAAACTGTTTTTT. This gives the protein CASSPGGRNEKLFF. The variable domain in full, completed from reference TRBV28 and TRBJ1-4, reads DVKVTQSSRYLVKRTGEKVFLECVQDMDHENMFWYRQDPGLGLRLIYFSYDVKMKEKGDIPEGYSVSREKKERFSLILESASTNQTSMYLCASSPGGRNEKLFFGSGTQLSVL.

V gene TRBV2 combines with J gene TRBJ2-5; D is possibly TRBD1 (7 bases). V lost 8 bases and J lost 2, with 12 bases in between. CDR1 and CDR2 from the germline V gene are SNHLY and FYNNEI. The length of the CDR3 is 13 residues. CDR3 sequence reads: CASAGQPQETQYF. The CDR3 DNA follows: TGTGCCAGCGCGGGACAGCCACAAGAGACCCAGTACTTC.

The chain links TRBV28 to TRBJ1-2; TRBD1 is a possible D gene (5 bases). Germline CDR1 MDHEN, CDR2 SYDVKM. V lost 6 bases and J lost 8, with 13 bases in between. The CDR3 consists of 12 residues. CDR3 bases: TGTGCCAGCAGCGGGGGAATCTCGGGCTACACCTTC. Translation: CASSGGISGYTF.

The rearrangement uses TRBV7-2 and TRBJ2-5, with 8 bases fitting TRBD2. Germline CDR1 and CDR2: SGHTA and FQGNSA. CDR3 size: 16 residues. V gave up 3 bases and J gave up 1 base; unmatched junction bases: 7. CDR3 coding DNA: TGTGCCAGCAGCTTTTTTGCGGGAGGCCCCCAAGAGACCCAGTACTTC. Translated: CASSFFAGGPQETQYF.

The J gene is TRBJ2-1, the V gene TRBV30; D is ambiguous. Trimming left V 2 bases short and J 7 bases short, with 3 bases between. This CDR3 spans 10 amino acids. Germline CDR1 reads GTSNPN; CDR2 reads SVGIG (reference sequence). CDR3 sequence: CAWSRNEQFF. DNA for the CDR3: TGTGCCTGGAGTCGGAATGAGCAGTTCTTC.

This sequence joins TRBV15 and TRBJ2-5; 7 positions agree with TRBD1. With 0 bases clipped from V and 1 base from J, the junction kept 2 bases outside the gene matches. The CDR3 is made up of 15 amino acids. Per germline, CDR1 LNHNV and CDR2 YYDKDF (reference sequence). For the CDR3, the DNA is TGTGCCACCAGCAGAGATTGGGACAGCCAAGAGACCCAGTACTTC. This sequence encodes CATSRDWDSQETQYF.

This chain links TRBV15 with TRBJ2-7; possibly TRBD1 for D (6 bases). Trimming cost V 0 bases and J 2 bases, with 14 bases left between them. The CDR3 loop spans 16 amino acids. Germline CDR1 and CDR2: LNHNV and YYDKDF (reference sequence). CDR3 amino acids: CATSRDIGQLPYEQYF. For the CDR3, the DNA is TGTGCCACCAGCAGAGATATTGGACAGCTCCCCTACGAGCAGTACTTC.

The V gene is TRBV12-5, the J gene TRBJ2-1; D might be TRBD2 (6 bases). The V gene's germline CDR1 is LGHNT and CDR2 FRNRAP. V was cut by 3 bases and J by 9 bases, with 18 bases left in between. This CDR3 has 15 residues. CDR3 DNA: TGTGCTAGTGGTTTTCGCCCTAGCGCCGTCACTGAGCAGTTCTTC. It translates to CASGFRPSAVTEQFF.

On this clone: The same CDR3 can be traced to other DNA sequences in this sample. CDR3 region: CASSGTGNQPQHF. The CDR3 region has the DNA TGTGCCAGTAGTGGGACAGGCAATCAGCCCCAGCATTTT. The V gene is TRBV19, the J gene TRBJ1-5; 7 bases are shared with TRBD1. V lost 5 bases to trimming and J lost 2 bases; unmatched junction nucleotides: 0. The germline CDR1 and CDR2 sequences are LNHDA and SQIVND (reference sequence). The CDR3 has 13 residues. The whole variable domain, remainder taken from reference TRBV19 and TRBJ1-5, is DGGITQSPKYLFRKEGQNVTLSCEQNLNHDAMYWYRQDPGQGLRLIYYSQIVNDFQKGDIAEGYSVSREKKESFPLTVTSAQKNPTAFYLCASSGTGNQPQHFGDGTRLSIL.

The gene calls are TRBV5-4 and TRBJ1-4; 8 bases agree with TRBD1. The CDR3 has 14 residues. After removal of 0 bases from V and 6 bases from J, the junction contained 1 base not matched to a gene. The germline gives CDR1 SGHNT, CDR2 YYREEE (reference sequence). CDR3 sequence reads: CASSLDRGDEKLFF. CDR3 coding DNA: TGTGCCAGCAGCTTGGACAGGGGGGATGAAAAACTGTTTTTT.

V gene TRBV7-6 combines with J gene TRBJ2-5; TRBD1 agrees at 11 bases. The length of the CDR3 is 16 residues. V lost 3 bases to trimming and J lost 5 bases; unmatched junction nucleotides: 8. CDR1 and CDR2 (germline): SGHVS, FNYEAQ. The CDR3: CASSLGQGEIFETQYF. For the CDR3, the DNA is TGTGCCAGCAGCTTGGGACAGGGGGAGATCTTTGAGACCCAGTACTTC.

The rearrangement links TRBV7-6 to TRBJ2-5, with D perhaps matching TRBD1 (7 bases). The CDR3 covers 16 residues. Germline CDR1 reads SGHVS; CDR2 reads FNYEAQ. V was clipped by 1 base and J by 2 bases, with 14 bases between them. CDR3 residues: CASSLEIQGGQETQYF. CDR3 DNA sequence: TGTGCCAGCAGCTTAGAAATCCAGGGGGGACAAGAGACCCAGTACTTC. The full variable domain, with the rest looked up from reference TRBV7-6 and TRBJ2-5, is GAGVSQSPRYKVTKRGQDVALRCDPISGHVSLYWYRQALGQGPEFLTYFNYEAQQDKSGLPNDRFSAERPEGSISTLTIQRTEQRDSAMYRCASSLEIQGGQETQYFGPGTRLLVL.

The V and J genes are TRBV10-3 and TRBJ2-2; TRBD1 matches at 8 bases. Germline CDR1 is ENHRY and CDR2 is SYGVKD. The ends lost 5 bases at V and 0 bases at J; junction bases unmatched: 5. This CDR3 contains 16 residues. The CDR3 sequence is CAISLEQGANTGELFF. The CDR3 region has the DNA TGTGCCATCAGTTTGGAACAGGGGGCGAACACCGGGGAGCTGTTTTTT.

The CDR3, as DNA: TGTGCCATCAGCTATGGACTAGCGGGGTCCACAGATACGCAGTATTTT. This encodes CAISYGLAGSTDTQYF. The chain recombines TRBV10-3 with TRBJ2-3; TRBD2 matches 12 bases. J gave up 2 bases and V 6 bases, and 6 bases lay outside the gene matches. The CDR3 covers 16 residues. Per germline, CDR1 ENHRY and CDR2 SYGVKD.

The chain is built from TRBV6-1 and TRBJ1-3; D possibly corresponds to TRBD1 (5 bases). CDR3 length equals 15 residues. V dropped 3 bases and J dropped 0 bases, with 9 bases sitting between them. The germline CDR1 and CDR2 sequences are MNHNS and SASEGT. CDR3 residues: CASSEGLVSGNTIYF. Here the CDR3 DNA reads TGTGCCAGCAGTGAGGGACTGGTCTCTGGAAACACCATATATTTT.

V is TRBV11-1 and J is TRBJ1-1; D perhaps matches TRBD1 (6 bases). The CDR3 sequence is 16 residues long. The V and J ends lost 5 bases and 1 base respectively, with 17 bases between them. Germline values: CDR1 SGHAT, CDR2 FQDESV (reference sequence). CDR3 DNA sequence: TGTGCCAGCAGCCCAGCGGCGGGGGCGCAGAACACTGAAGCTTTCTTT. Translating gives CASSPAAGAQNTEAFF. The full variable domain, its missing parts supplied by reference TRBV11-1 and TRBJ1-1, is EAEVAQSPRYKITEKSQAVAFWCDPISGHATLYWYRQILGQGPELLVQFQDESVVDDSQLPKDRFSAERLKGVDSTLKIQPAELGDSAMYLCASSPAAGAQNTEAFFGQGTRLTVV.